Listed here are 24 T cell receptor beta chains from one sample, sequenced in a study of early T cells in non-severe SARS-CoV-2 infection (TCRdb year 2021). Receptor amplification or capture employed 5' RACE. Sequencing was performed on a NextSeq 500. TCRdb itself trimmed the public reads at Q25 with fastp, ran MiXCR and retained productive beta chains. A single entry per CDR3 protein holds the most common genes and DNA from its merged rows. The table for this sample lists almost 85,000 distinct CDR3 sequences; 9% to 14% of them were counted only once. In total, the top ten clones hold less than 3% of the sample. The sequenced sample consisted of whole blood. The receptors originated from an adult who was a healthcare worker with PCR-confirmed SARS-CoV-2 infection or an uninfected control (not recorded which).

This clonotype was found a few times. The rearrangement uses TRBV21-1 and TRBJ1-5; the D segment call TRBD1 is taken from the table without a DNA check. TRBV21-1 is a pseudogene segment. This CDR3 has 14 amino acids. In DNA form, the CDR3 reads TGTGCCAGCAGCAAGGGACCGACCAATCAGCCCCAGCATTTT. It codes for CASSKGPTNQPQHF.

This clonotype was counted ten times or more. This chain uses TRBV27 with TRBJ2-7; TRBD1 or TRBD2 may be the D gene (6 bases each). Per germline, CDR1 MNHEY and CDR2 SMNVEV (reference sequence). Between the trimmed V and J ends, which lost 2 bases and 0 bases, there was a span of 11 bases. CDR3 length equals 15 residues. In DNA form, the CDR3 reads TGTGCCAGCAGTTTAAGGGGGGTTCCCTCCTACGAGCAGTACTTC. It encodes CASSLRGVPSYEQYF.

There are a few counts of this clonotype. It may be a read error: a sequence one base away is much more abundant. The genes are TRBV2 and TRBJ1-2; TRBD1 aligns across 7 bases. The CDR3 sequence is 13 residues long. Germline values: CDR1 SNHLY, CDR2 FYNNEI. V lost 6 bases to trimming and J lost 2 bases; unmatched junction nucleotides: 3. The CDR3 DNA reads TGTGCCAGCAGCCGGGACAGCAACTATGGCTACACCTTC. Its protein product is CASSRDSNYGYTF.

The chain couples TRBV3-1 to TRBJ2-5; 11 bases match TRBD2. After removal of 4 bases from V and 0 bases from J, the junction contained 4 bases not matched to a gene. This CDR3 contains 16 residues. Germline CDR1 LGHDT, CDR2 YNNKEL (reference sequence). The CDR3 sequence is CASSRRLAGHQETQYF. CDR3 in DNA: TGTGCCAGCAGCCGGAGACTAGCGGGGCACCAAGAGACCCAGTACTTC.

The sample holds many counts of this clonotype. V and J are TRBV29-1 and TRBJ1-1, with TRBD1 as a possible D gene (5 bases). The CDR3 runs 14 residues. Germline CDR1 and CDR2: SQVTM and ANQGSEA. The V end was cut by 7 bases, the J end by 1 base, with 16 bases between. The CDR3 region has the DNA TGCAGCGCGAAGACCGGGACTGGGAACACTGAAGCTTTCTTT. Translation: CSAKTGTGNTEAFF.

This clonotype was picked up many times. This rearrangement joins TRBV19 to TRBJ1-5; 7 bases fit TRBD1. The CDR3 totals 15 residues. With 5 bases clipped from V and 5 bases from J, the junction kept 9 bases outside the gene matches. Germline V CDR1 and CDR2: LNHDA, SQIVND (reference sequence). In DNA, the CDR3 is TGTGCCAGTAGTGGAGGGGGCAGTGAATATCAGCCCCAGCATTTT. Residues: CASSGGGSEYQPQHF.

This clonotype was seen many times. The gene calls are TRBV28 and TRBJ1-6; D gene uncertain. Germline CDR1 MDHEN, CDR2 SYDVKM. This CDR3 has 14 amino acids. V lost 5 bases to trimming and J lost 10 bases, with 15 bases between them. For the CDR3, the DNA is TGTGCCAGCAGTCAGACACGGGATCTATCACCCCTCCACTTT. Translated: CASSQTRDLSPLHF.

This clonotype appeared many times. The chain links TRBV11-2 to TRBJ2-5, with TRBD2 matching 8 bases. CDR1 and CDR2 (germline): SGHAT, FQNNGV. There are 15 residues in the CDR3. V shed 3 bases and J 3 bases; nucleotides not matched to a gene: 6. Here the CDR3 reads CASSFNGRGEETQYF. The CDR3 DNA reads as TGTGCCAGCAGCTTCAACGGGAGGGGGGAAGAGACCCAGTACTTC.

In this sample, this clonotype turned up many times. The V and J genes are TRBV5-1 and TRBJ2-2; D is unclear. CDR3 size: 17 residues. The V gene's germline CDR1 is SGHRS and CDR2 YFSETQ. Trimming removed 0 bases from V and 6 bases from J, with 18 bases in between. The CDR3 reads CASSLADHNRPPGELFF. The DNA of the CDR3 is TGCGCCAGCAGCTTGGCCGATCATAATAGGCCTCCCGGGGAGCTGTTTTTT.

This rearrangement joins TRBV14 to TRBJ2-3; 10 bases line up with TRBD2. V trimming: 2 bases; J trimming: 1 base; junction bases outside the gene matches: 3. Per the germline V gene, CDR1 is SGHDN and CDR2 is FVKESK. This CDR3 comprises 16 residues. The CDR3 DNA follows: TGTGCCAGCAGCCAACTAGCGGGGGACGGCACAGATACGCAGTATTTT. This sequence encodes CASSQLAGDGTDTQYF. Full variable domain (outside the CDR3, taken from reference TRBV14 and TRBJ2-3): EAGVTQFPSHSVIEKGQTVTLRCDPISGHDNLYWYRRVMGKEIKFLLHFVKESKQDESGMPNNRFLAERTGGTYSTLKVQPAELEDSGVYFCASSQLAGDGTDTQYFGPGTRLTVL.

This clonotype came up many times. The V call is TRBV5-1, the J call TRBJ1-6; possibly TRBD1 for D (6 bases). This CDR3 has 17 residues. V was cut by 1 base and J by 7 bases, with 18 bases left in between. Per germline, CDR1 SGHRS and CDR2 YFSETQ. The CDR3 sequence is CASSLSTPAGANSPLHF. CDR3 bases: TGCGCCAGCAGCTTGTCAACCCCCGCAGGGGCAAATTCACCCCTCCACTTT. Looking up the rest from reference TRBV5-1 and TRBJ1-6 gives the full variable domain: KAGVTQTPRYLIKTRGQQVTLSCSPISGHRSVSWYQQTPGQGLQFLFEYFSETQRNKGNFPGRFSGRQFSNSRSEMNVSTLELGDSALYLCASSLSTPAGANSPLHFGNGTRLTVT.

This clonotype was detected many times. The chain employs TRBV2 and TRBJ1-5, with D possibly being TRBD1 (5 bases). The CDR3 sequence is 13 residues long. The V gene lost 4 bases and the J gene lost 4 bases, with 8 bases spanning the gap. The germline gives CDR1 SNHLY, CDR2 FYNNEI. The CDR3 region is CASSVEGNQPQHF. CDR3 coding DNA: TGTGCCAGCAGTGTGGAGGGGAATCAGCCCCAGCATTTT. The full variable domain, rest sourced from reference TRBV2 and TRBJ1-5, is EPEVTQTPSHQVTQMGQEVILRCVPISNHLYFYWYRQILGQKVEFLVSFYNNEISEKSEIFDDQFSVERPDGSNFTLKIRSTKLEDSAMYFCASSVEGNQPQHFGDGTRLSIL.

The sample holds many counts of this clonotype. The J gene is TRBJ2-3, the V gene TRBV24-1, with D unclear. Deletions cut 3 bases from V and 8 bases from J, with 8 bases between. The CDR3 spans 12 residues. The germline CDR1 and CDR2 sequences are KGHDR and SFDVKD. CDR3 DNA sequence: TGTGCCACCAGTGATCAGACCCTTACGCAGTATTTT. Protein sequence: CATSDQTLTQYF.

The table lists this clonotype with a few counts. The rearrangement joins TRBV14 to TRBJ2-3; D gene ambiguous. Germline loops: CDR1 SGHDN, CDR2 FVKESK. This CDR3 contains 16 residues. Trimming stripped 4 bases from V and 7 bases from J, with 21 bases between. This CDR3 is CASSPPPVSAPNTQYF. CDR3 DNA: TGTGCCAGCAGCCCCCCGCCAGTGAGCGCCCCAAATACGCAGTATTTT.

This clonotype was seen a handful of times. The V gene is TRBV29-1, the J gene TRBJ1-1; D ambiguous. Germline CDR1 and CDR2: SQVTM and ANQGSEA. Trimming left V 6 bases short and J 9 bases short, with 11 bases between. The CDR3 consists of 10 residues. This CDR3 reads CSVGRAKAFF. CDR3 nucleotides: TGCAGCGTAGGGCGCGCGAAAGCTTTCTTT.

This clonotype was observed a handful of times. This CDR3 is CASSEPGTSGSYEQYF. The DNA of the CDR3 is TGTGCCAGCAGTGAGCCCGGGACTAGCGGCTCCTACGAGCAGTACTTC. The chain recombines TRBV6-5 with TRBJ2-7, with 11 bases matching TRBD2. The V segment lost 5 bases and the J segment 0 bases; nucleotides outside the gene matches: 6. Germline V gives CDR1 MNHEY, CDR2 SVGAGI. CDR3 length equals 16 residues.

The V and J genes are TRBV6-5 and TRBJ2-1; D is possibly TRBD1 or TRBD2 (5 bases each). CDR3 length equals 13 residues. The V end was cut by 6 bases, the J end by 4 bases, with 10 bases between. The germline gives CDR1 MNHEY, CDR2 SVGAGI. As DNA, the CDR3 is TGTGCCAGCAGGGGAGACAGTTACAATGAGCAGTTCTTC. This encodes CASRGDSYNEQFF.

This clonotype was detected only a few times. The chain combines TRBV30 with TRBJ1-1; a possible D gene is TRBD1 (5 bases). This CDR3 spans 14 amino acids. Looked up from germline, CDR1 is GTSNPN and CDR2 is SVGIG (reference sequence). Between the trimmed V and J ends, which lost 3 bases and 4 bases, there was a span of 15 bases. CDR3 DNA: TGTGCCTGGAGGGGTCAGGGTCCGTTCACTGAAGCTTTCTTT. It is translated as CAWRGQGPFTEAFF. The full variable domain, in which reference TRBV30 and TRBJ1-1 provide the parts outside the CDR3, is SQTIHQWPATLVQPVGSPLSLECTVEGTSNPNLYWYRQAAGRGLQLLFYSVGIGQISSEVPQNLSASRPQDRQFILSSKKLLLSDSGFYLCAWRGQGPFTEAFFGQGTRLTVV.

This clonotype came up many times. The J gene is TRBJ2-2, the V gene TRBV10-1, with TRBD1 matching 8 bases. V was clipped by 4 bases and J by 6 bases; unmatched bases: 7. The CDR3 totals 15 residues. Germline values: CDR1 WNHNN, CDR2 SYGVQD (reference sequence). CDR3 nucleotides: TGCGCCAGCAGTGCTCAGGGGGCGCATGCCGGGGAGCTGTTTTTT. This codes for CASSAQGAHAGELFF.

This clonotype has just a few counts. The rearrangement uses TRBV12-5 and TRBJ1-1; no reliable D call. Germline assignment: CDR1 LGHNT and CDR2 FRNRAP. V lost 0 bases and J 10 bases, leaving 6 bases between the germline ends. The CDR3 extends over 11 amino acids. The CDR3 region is CASGLVGRAFF. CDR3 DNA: TGTGCTAGTGGTTTGGTGGGGAGAGCTTTCTTT. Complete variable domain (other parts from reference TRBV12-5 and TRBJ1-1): DARVTQTPRHKVTEMGQEVTMRCQPILGHNTVFWYRQTMMQGLELLAYFRNRAPLDDSGMPKDRFSAEMPDATLATLKIQPSEPRDSAVYFCASGLVGRAFFGQGTRLTVV.

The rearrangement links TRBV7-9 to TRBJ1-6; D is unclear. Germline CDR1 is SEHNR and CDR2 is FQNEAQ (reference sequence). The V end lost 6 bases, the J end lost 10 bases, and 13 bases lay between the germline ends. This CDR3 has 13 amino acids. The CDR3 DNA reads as TGTGCCAGCAGAAACCCCCCTGGATCACCCCTCCACTTT. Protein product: CASRNPPGSPLHF.

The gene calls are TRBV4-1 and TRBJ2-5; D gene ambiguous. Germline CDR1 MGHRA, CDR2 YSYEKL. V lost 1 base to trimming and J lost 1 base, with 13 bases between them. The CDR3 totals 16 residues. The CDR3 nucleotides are TGCGCCAGCAGCCAAGGGGTGCTGGGCGCCCAAGAGACCCAGTACTTC. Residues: CASSQGVLGAQETQYF.

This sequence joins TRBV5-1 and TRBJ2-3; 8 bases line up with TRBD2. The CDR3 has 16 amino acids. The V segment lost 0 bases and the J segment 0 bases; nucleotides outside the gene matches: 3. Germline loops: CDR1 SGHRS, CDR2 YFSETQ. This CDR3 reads CASSLGSSGSTDTQYF. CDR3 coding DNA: TGCGCCAGCAGCTTGGGTTCTAGCGGGAGCACAGATACGCAGTATTTT.

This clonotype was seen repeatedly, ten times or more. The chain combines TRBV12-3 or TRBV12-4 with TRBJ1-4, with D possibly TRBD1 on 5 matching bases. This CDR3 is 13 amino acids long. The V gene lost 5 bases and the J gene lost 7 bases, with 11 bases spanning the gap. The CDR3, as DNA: TGTGCCAGCAGTCTCTCTGGGGCTGAAAAACTGTTTTTT. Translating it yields CASSLSGAEKLFF.